The clone carrying this T cell receptor (beta chain) was counted at least ten times. Assay: immunoSEQ multiplex PCR; the TCRdb copy retains only in-frame clones and omits some. The sample yields roughly 9,300 clones, about 25% seen once. The treatment is: randomized to nivolumab then ipilimumab (arm A) or the reverse (arm B). These data come from a study of sequential checkpoint blockade in melanoma. This TCR was recovered from a human donor with melanoma. The source material was tumor tissue (inferred from file names), sampled from a patient given nivolumab and ipilimumab in sequence.

Here the CDR3 DNA reads TGTGCCAGCAGCTTATTGGTAGCGGGGGGGCCAGAGACCCAGTACTTC. This translates into CASSLLVAGGPETQYF. V usage is TRBV11-3 and J usage is TRBJ2-5, with 11 bases matching TRBD2. Losses at the gene ends were 2 bases for V and 4 bases for J; bases not matched to a gene: 6. CDR3 length equals 16 residues. Germline CDR1 SGHNT, CDR2 YENEEA.